Sequencing of this TCR beta chain was carried out in a study of shared clonotypes between healthy human individuals. The authors distributed each subset's genomic DNA evenly over several immunoSEQ plates. The table came from immunoSEQ multiplex PCR; TCRdb's copy has only in-frame clones and leaves some out. The sample contains about 600,000 clones, around three quarters of which appear only once. On this clone itself: The junction does not match germline at one end; this may be a read error.

CDR1 is SQVTM, CDR2 ANQGSEA, per germline. The CDR3 runs to 13 residues. The chain recombines TRBV29-1 with TRBJ2-3; D tentatively reads TRBD1 or TRBD2 (5 bases each). This receptor was identified in a woman aged 40 to 55 in good health. Some clones in this sample may be carry-over from other donors' samples. Sequenced sample: PBMCs. The CDR3 region is CSVEDGDPGTQYF. Written as DNA, the CDR3 is TGTAGCGTTGAAGATGGGGACCCCGGGACGCAGTATTTT.